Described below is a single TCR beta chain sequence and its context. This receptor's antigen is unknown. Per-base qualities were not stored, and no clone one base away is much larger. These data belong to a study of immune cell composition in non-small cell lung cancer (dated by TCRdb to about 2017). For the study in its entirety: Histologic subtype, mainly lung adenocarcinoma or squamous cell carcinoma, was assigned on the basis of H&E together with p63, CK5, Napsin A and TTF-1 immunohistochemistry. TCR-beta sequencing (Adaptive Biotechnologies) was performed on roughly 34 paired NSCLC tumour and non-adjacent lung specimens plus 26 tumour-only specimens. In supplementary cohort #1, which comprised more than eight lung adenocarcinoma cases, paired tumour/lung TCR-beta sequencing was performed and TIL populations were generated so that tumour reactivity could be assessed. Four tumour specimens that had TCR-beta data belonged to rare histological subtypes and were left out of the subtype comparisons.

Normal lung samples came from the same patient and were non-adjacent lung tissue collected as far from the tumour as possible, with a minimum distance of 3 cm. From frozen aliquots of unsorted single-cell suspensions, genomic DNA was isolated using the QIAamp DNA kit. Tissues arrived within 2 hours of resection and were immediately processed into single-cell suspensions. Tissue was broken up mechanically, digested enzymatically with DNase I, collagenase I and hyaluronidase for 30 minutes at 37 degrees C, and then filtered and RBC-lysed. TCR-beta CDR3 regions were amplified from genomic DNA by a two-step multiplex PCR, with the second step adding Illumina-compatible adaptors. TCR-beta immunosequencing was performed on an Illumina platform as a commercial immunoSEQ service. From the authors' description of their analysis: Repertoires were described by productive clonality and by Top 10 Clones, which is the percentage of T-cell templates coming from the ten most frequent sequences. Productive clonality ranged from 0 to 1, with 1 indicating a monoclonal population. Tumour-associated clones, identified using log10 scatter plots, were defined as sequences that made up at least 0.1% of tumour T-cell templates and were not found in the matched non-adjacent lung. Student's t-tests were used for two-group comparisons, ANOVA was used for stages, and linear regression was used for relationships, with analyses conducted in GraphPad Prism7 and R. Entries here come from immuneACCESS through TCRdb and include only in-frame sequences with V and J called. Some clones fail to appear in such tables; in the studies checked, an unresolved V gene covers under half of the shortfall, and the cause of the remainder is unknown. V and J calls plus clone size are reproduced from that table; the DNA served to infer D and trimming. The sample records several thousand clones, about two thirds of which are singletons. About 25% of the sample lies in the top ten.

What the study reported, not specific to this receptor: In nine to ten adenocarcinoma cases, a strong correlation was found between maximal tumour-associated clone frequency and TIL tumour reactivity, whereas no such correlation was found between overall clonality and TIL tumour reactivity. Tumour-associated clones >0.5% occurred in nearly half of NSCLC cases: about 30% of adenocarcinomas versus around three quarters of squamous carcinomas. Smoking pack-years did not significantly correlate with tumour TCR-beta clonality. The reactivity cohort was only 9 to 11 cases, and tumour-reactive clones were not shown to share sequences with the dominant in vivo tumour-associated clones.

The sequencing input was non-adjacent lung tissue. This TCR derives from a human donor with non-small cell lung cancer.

This receptor carries the CDR3 CASSTGQGLNTEAFF. DNA sequence: TGTGCCAGCAGCACCGGACAGGGGCTGAACACTGAAGCTTTCTTT. The chain links TRBV7-8 with TRBJ1-1, with TRBD1 identical over 9 junction bases. Trimming accounts for 5 bases at V and 0 bases at J, while the number of junction bases matched to no gene is 4. From cysteine to phenylalanine, the CDR3 is 15 amino acids long. Only CDR3 DNA is held: 45 bases, read in frame from base 1. The germline V gene provides CDR1 SGHVS and CDR2 FQNEAQ.